This entry features one T cell receptor (beta chain) sequence. Its antigen is undetermined. This CDR3 spans 15 amino acids. Per the germline V gene, CDR1 is LGHNA and CDR2 is YSLEER. The V end lost 4 bases, the J end lost 2 bases, and 15 bases lay between the germline ends. Assay used: immunoSEQ multiplex PCR; TCRdb lists only in-frame clones, some missing. This repertoire shows around 9,600 clones, about 72% found once; its top ten account for 9.8%. These data come from a study of tumor-infiltrating lymphocytes in localized non-small cell lung cancer. Study as a whole: Some samples were collected after neoadjuvant chemotherapy; smokers, never-smokers and several histologies were included.

Study outcomes and limitations: Tumor T-cell fraction was not associated with recurrence-free survival. Different pieces of the same tissue went to different assays, confounding technical variation with intratumor heterogeneity. Immunotypes IM1 and IM2 had similar TCR-derived T-cell fractions.

The sample was lung tumor tissue. The rearrangement uses TRBV4-3 and TRBJ2-7; D possibly corresponds to TRBD1 (6 bases). This TCR derives from a human donor with non-small cell lung cancer. CDR3: CASSLGQGSPYEQYF. Here the CDR3 DNA reads TGCGCCAGCAGCCTGGGCCAGGGGAGTCCCTACGAGCAGTACTTC.